This is a list of T cell receptor beta chains from one sample in a study of blood T cells in healthy people across ages. TCRdb re-called the 5' RACE reads through MiXCR, storing one row per CDR3 protein. The profile shows 650,000 to 700,000 distinct CDR3 sequences, roughly 32% of them singletons. Sequenced input: blood. The source of these receptors is a woman older than 75 in good health. The CDR3 runs from the conserved cysteine through the conserved F or W. Each record gives: CDR3 length, J gene, V gene, clone size, CDR3 protein. Only part of the rows carry a size: once, few, many, or a class if the clone is expanded.

12	TRBJ2-7	TRBV28	.	CASGTLSYEQYF
17	TRBJ1-5	TRBV27	.	CASSRITGGNANQPQHF
14	.	TRBV20-1	.	CSASKRAQRETQYF
15	TRBJ2-1	TRBV7-3	many	CASSPTSGGVSEQFF
14	TRBJ2-7	TRBV5-1	.	CASSLDSGASEQYF
14	TRBJ1-5	TRBV9	.	CASSEDMGNQPQHF
15	TRBJ1-2	TRBV7-9	.	CASSATGAVNYGYTF
12	TRBJ1-1	TRBV29-1	.	CSATGGETEAFF
16	TRBJ2-5	TRBV20-1	.	CSAREDHGTGGWEQYF
16	TRBJ2-3	TRBV20-1	many	CSARPIAGGSIVGQYF
15	TRBJ2-1	TRBV9	many	CASSSKGGGFNEQFF
18	TRBJ2-4	TRBV5-6	few	CASSPSWATGFAKDIQYF
14	TRBJ2-1	TRBV6-1	few	CASTRTSGYNEQFF
20	TRBJ2-6	TRBV6-2/TRBV6-3	few	CASNGRRAEGVGSGANVLTF
16	TRBJ1-2	TRBV6-5	many	CASSSGTGVTAGGYTF
17	TRBJ2-3	TRBV7-6	many	CASSLKASGASTDTQYF